This T cell receptor beta chain stems from a study of long-term antiretroviral therapy in people with HIV. To note about this clone: What it binds is not known.

V lost 2 bases and J lost 2, with 11 bases in between. The CDR3 runs to 15 residues. Germline V gene lookup returns CDR1 SGHRS and CDR2 YFSETQ. Assay version v3.0 of immunoSEQ was used, and it was run at survey level. Sequencing aimed to cover roughly 40,000-50,000 T-cell genomes per sample. Sequencing was performed with immunoSEQ multiplex PCR; in TCRdb, only in-frame clones are kept and a portion is missing. The sample yields approximately 10,000 clones, about 80% seen once. Points from the study as a whole: Diversity remained lower than transplant donor controls, even though it increased after ART.

The sequence was collected from a man aged 45-65 years with HIV. The V call is TRBV5-1, the J call TRBJ1-3; D is ambiguous. Sequenced material: unsorted PBMCs, taken about 7 years after starting antiretroviral therapy. The CDR3 loop reads CASSLGSETGNTIYF. The CDR3 nucleotides read TGCGCCAGCAGCTTAGGGTCGGAGACTGGAAACACCATATATTTT.